This T cell receptor beta chain was found in a study of T-cell reconstitution after alpha-beta-depleted transplantation in children. For TCRbeta, the library was prepared with unique molecular identifiers. TCRdb itself ran the PCR reads through MiXCR, one entry per CDR3 protein. The top ten clones hold approximately 4.7% of a sample with roughly 220,000 distinct CDR3 sequences, 7.5% to 10% of them seen once. The length of the CDR3 is 14 residues. CDR1 and CDR2 (germline): SGHRS, YFSETQ. V dropped 3 bases and J dropped 5 bases, with 12 bases sitting between them. The sequences come from PBMCs from the stem cell graft donor, collected from the stem cell graft. This sequence originates from a human donor who donated a stem cell graft to a child with SCID. V usage is TRBV5-1 and J usage is TRBJ2-1; D unclear. CDR3: CASSSDLPDNEQFF. For the CDR3, the DNA is TGCGCCAGCAGCTCGGACCTTCCCGACAATGAGCAGTTCTTC.